These 13 T cell receptor beta chains were all obtained from the same sample, sequenced in a study of vaccination effects on CD4 cells after COVID-19. Sequencing used immunoSEQ multiplex PCR; TCRdb keeps in-frame clones, though not all of them. The table includes tens of thousands of clones, around two thirds detected once. Within the ViraFEST assay, antigen-specific CD4+ T cells underwent expansion with viral peptide pools prior to sequencing. Culture lasted under 13 days before CD4+ T cell isolation. The antigens these receptors bind are not known. The source was CD4+ T cells from PBMCs cultured with HCoV-229E spike peptides, collected before COVID-19 vaccination. These receptor sequences come from a human donor who received a COVID-19 vaccine.

This clone turned up a few times. The rearrangement links TRBV14 to TRBJ1-2, with 7 nucleotides matching TRBD1. With V trimmed by 4 bases and J by 0 bases, 8 bases remained unmatched. Germline V gene sequence: CDR1 SGHDN, CDR2 FVKESK. This CDR3 spans 16 amino acids. The CDR3 coding sequence is TGTGCCAGCAGCCTAACCGGACAGGACGCTAACTATGGCTACACCTTC. This translates into CASSLTGQDANYGYTF.

This clone was seen a handful of times. For the CDR3, the DNA is TGTGCCAGCACGAATGGAGCAGGCTATCAGCCCCAGCATTTT. Its translation is CASTNGAGYQPQHF. The V and J genes are TRBV2 and TRBJ1-5; D gene ambiguous. The V gene's germline CDR1 is SNHLY and CDR2 FYNNEI. V lost 7 bases, J lost 5 bases, and 15 bases lay in between. The CDR3 length is 14 residues.

CDR3 sequence: CASRGTGGVETQYF. The DNA of the CDR3 is TGCGCCAGCAGGGGGACAGGGGGCGTAGAGACCCAGTACTTC. The chain carries TRBV5-1 and TRBJ2-5; 12 bases agree with TRBD1. V lost 5 bases, J lost 4 bases, and 3 bases stayed unmatched. The length of the CDR3 is 14 residues. The germline gives CDR1 SGHRS, CDR2 YFSETQ.

The chain carries TRBV7-7 and TRBJ2-1, with 8 bases aligning to TRBD1. Trimming cost V 4 bases and J 10 bases; bases outside gene matches: 6. CDR3 length equals 13 residues. Germline V CDR1 and CDR2: SSHAT, FNYEAQ (reference sequence). CDR3 nucleotides: TGTGCCAGCAGCTCGGACAGGGCTCGGGAGCAGTTCTTC. Protein sequence: CASSSDRAREQFF. Supplemented by reference TRBV7-7 and TRBJ2-1, the full variable domain reads GAGVSQSPRYKVTKRGQDVTLRCDPISSHATLYWYQQALGQGPEFLTYFNYEAQPDKSGLPSDRFSAERPEGSISTLTIQRTEQRDSAMYRCASSSDRAREQFFGPGTRLTVL.

This clone was counted a few times. The chain employs TRBV2 and TRBJ2-1; D is tentatively TRBD1 or TRBD2 (5 bases each). V gave up 5 bases and J gave up 6 bases, with 14 bases separating them. The germline V gene encodes CDR1 SNHLY and CDR2 FYNNEI. CDR3 size: 14 residues. CDR3 DNA: TGTGCCAGCAGTTGGACTCAGGGTCTCAATGAGCAGTTCTTC. It translates to CASSWTQGLNEQFF. Full variable domain (missing parts from reference TRBV2 and TRBJ2-1): EPEVTQTPSHQVTQMGQEVILRCVPISNHLYFYWYRQILGQKVEFLVSFYNNEISEKSEIFDDQFSVERPDGSNFTLKIRSTKLEDSAMYFCASSWTQGLNEQFFGPGTRLTVL.

This clone was detected only a few times. V and J are TRBV6-5 and TRBJ1-6; no clear D gene. CDR1 is MNHEY, CDR2 SVGAGI, per germline. There are 14 residues in the CDR3. The V gene lost 11 bases and the J gene lost 0 bases, with 11 bases spanning the gap. CDR3 protein: CAGALSSYNSPLHF. The DNA of the CDR3 is TGTGCCGGAGCCCTAAGCTCCTATAATTCACCCCTCCACTTT.

The chain carries TRBV7-9 and TRBJ2-7; D ambiguous. The germline V and J ends were trimmed by 5 bases and 7 bases, with 18 bases remaining between them. The CDR3 is made up of 14 amino acids. Germline CDR1 SEHNR, CDR2 FQNEAQ (reference sequence). CDR3 protein: CASSPRPWIWEQYF. The DNA for the CDR3 is TGTGCCAGCAGCCCAAGACCGTGGATATGGGAGCAGTACTTC.

The chain uses TRBV6-4 and TRBJ2-1, with 8 bases matching TRBD2. V shed 2 bases, J shed 12 bases, and the junction held 6 bases outside the gene matches. The length of the CDR3 is 13 residues. Germline CDR1 reads MRHNA; CDR2 reads SNTAGT. CDR3 sequence (DNA): TGTGCCAGCAGTGACAATGGGCGGGAGGTGCAGTTCTTC. Its protein product is CASSDNGREVQFF.

The gene calls are TRBV11-2 and TRBJ2-1, with a weak D call TRBD2 (5 bases). CDR1 SGHAT and CDR2 FQNNGV come from the germline V gene. Trimming stripped 5 bases from V and 3 bases from J, with 17 bases between. CDR3 length equals 16 residues. The CDR3 nucleotides are TGTGCCAGCAGCCACCCCGCCAGCGGAGACTACAATGAGCAGTTCTTC. Protein sequence: CASSHPASGDYNEQFF.

The chain employs TRBV6-2 or TRBV6-3 and TRBJ2-7; no clear D. Germline V gene data show CDR1 as MNHEY and CDR2 as SVGEGT. Trimming removed 5 bases at V and 4 bases at J, with 9 bases between. The length of the CDR3 is 12 residues. CDR3 sequence: CASSAQVYEQYF. The CDR3 DNA follows: TGTGCCAGCAGTGCGCAGGTTTACGAGCAGTACTTC.

J is TRBJ2-1 and V is TRBV28, with D perhaps TRBD2 (6 bases). Germline values: CDR1 MDHEN, CDR2 SYDVKM. The CDR3 is 15 residues long. The V end was cut by 3 bases, the J end by 2 bases, with 11 bases between. CDR3 sequence: CASSFGRGPYNEQFF. DNA of the CDR3: TGTGCCAGCAGTTTTGGGCGGGGCCCCTACAATGAGCAGTTCTTC.

This clone came up a few times. CDR3 bases: TGTGCCAGCAGTTACAAGGACAGATACTATGGCTACACCTTC. Translating gives CASSYKDRYYGYTF. V gene TRBV6-5 combines with J gene TRBJ1-2; tentatively, D is TRBD1 (6 bases). There are 14 residues in the CDR3. Germline CDR1 and CDR2: MNHEY and SVGAGI. Between the trimmed V and J ends, which lost 2 bases and 3 bases, there was a span of 10 bases.

The CDR3 DNA reads TGCAGCGCACAAAACCAGGGGGCCCGGAACACTGAAGCTTTCTTT. Its translation is CSAQNQGARNTEAFF. The chain uses TRBV29-1 and TRBJ1-1; 8 nucleotides agree with TRBD1. CDR3 size: 15 residues. V dropped 7 bases and J dropped 1; count of bases not matched to a gene: 11. From germline, CDR1 is SQVTM and CDR2 ANQGSEA.